This passage covers 8 T cell receptor beta chains from one sample sequenced in a study of blood T cell repertoires in COVID-19. Libraries were prepared by immunoSEQ multiplex PCR; TCRdb keeps only in-frame clonotypes and omits some of them. Among 140,000 to 150,000 clones listed, around 84% were seen once. The sequenced sample consisted of peripheral blood. Source of these receptors: a human donor in a cohort sampled during active COVID-19.

This clone turned up a few times. The chain has TRBV5-1 and TRBJ2-7; the match to TRBD1 covers 8 bases. Germline values: CDR1 SGHRS, CDR2 YFSETQ. V lost 4 bases to trimming and J lost 3 bases; unmatched junction nucleotides: 3. There are 13 residues in the CDR3. The CDR3 loop reads CASSVTGDYEQYF. CDR3 in DNA: TGCGCCAGCAGCGTGACAGGGGACTACGAGCAGTACTTC.

V and J are TRBV5-1 and TRBJ2-3; D unclear. Germline V CDR1 and CDR2: SGHRS, YFSETQ. The length of the CDR3 is 15 residues. V was shortened by 0 bases and J by 2 bases, with 10 bases between the two germline ends. The CDR3 DNA reads TGCGCCAGCAGCTTGGGGCAGGTTCTCACAGATACGCAGTATTTT. Translation: CASSLGQVLTDTQYF.

The chain uses TRBV6-2 or TRBV6-3 and TRBJ1-2; D might be TRBD1 (6 bases). The CDR3 has 14 residues. The germline CDR1 and CDR2 sequences are MNHEY and SVGEGT. The ends were cut back, 6 bases at V and 1 base at J, with 12 bases in the middle. The CDR3 DNA sequence: TGTGCCAGCAGCCGCGACAGGCTTAACTATGGCTACACCTTC. Amino acids: CASSRDRLNYGYTF.

As for this clone: Other DNA sequences in this specimen translate into the identical CDR3. This rearrangement joins TRBV12-3 or TRBV12-4 to TRBJ1-5; D call uncertain. The CDR3 runs 13 residues. V shed 4 bases and J shed 4 bases, with 8 bases lying between them. In nucleotides, the CDR3 is TGTGCCAGCAGTTGGGGAGGTAATCAGCCCCAGCATTTT. Its protein product is CASSWGGNQPQHF.

The chain carries TRBV2 and TRBJ1-5; possibly TRBD1 for D (6 bases). Germline lookup yields CDR1 SNHLY and CDR2 FYNNEI. The CDR3 extends over 18 amino acids. Trimming removed 2 bases from V and 1 base from J, with 18 bases in between. The CDR3 DNA follows: TGTGCCAGCAGTGAACCCCGGGCCAGGGGCGGGAGCAATCAGCCCCAGCATTTT. Protein sequence: CASSEPRARGGSNQPQHF.

The chain employs TRBV10-3 and TRBJ2-3; 9 bases agree with TRBD2. CDR3 length equals 14 residues. From germline, CDR1 is ENHRY and CDR2 SYGVKD. Trimming cost V 7 bases and J 1 base; bases outside gene matches: 3. The CDR3 DNA follows: TGTGCCATCAAGCCTAGCGGGGGCACAGATACGCAGTATTTT. It yields the protein CAIKPSGGTDTQYF.

This rearrangement joins TRBV10-1 to TRBJ2-5; D remains ambiguous. The CDR3 length is 13 residues. Germline V gives CDR1 WNHNN, CDR2 SYGVQD (reference sequence). Trimming stripped 0 bases from V and 5 bases from J, with 7 bases between. The DNA of the CDR3 is TGCGCCAGCAGTGAGTCCCCACGGGAGACCCAGTACTTC. This translates into CASSESPRETQYF.

The J gene is TRBJ1-2, the V gene TRBV6-5; TRBD1 agrees at 7 bases. This CDR3 is built from 14 residues. Per the germline V gene, CDR1 is MNHEY and CDR2 is SVGAGI. V lost 2 bases and J lost 4; bases outside the gene matches: 4. Here the CDR3 reads CASSYRGRGYGYTF. CDR3 DNA sequence: TGTGCCAGCAGTTACAGGGGGCGCGGCTATGGCTACACCTTC.